The 26 T cell receptor beta chains below all came from one sample that was sequenced in a study of CD8+ T cells in alopecia areata. Investigators isolated RNA and reverse transcribed it into cDNA to act as the sequencing template. Method: immunoSEQ multiplex PCR; TCRdb's copy keeps in-frame clones and lacks some. The counts give 290,000 or so clones, none of them seen only once; less than 1.5% is held by the top ten. Cells pooled from cutaneous lymph nodes were sorted on CD4, CD8alpha, NKG2D, NKG2ACE and other markers. Sequencing input: CD4+ T cells sorted from a lymph node. The receptors stem from a C3H/HeJ mouse with alopecia areata. Mouse strain MHC haplotype: H2-k.

This clone has more than one count but fewer than ten. Gene names and germline match the mouse. The read stops 4 residues short of the end of the CDR3; the missing end is completed from the germline J gene. The chain couples TRBV31 to TRBJ2-1, with 8 bases aligning to TRBD2. The germline V gene encodes CDR1 GKSSPN and CDR2 SITVG. Trimming at V came to 0 bases and at J to 5 bases, leaving 3 bases not matched to a gene. There are 14 residues in the CDR3. Incomplete CDR3 DNA: TGTGCCTGGAGTCTAAGGGGGGGGCATGCT. As protein: CAWSLRGGHA. The CDR3 as a whole reads CAWSLRGGHAEQFF.

Comments on this clone: Gene names and germline match the mouse. The read finishes 4 residues shy of the CDR3 end, and the germline J gene is used to complete it. This rearrangement joins TRBV5 to TRBJ2-3; TRBD1 aligns across 8 bases. Germline loops: CDR1 LGHNA, CDR2 YNLKQL (reference sequence). Trimming removed 2 bases from V and 0 bases from J; junction bases left unmatched: 1. The CDR3 runs 15 residues. CDR3 protein: CASSQHRGSAETLYF. Incomplete CDR3 DNA: TGTGCCAGCAGCCAACACAGGGGGAGTGCAGAA.

This clone was counted between two and nine times. Mouse gene names apply. The DNA ends 4 residues before the CDR3 does, and the rest of the CDR3 is filled in from the germline J gene. The sample holds other DNA sequences that translate to the same CDR3. This chain joins TRBV13-1 and TRBJ1-2, with D possibly matching TRBD1 (6 bases). V was cut by 2 bases and J by 3 bases, with 11 bases left in between. This CDR3 is built from 14 residues. Germline V lookup: CDR1 NSHNY, CDR2 SYGAGN. CDR3: CASSEQGGDSDYTF. The sequenced CDR3 bases are TGTGCCAGCAGTGAACAGGGAGGGGACTCC.

This clone has a handful of counts. Mouse germline and gene names are used. Read coverage stops 4 residues before the CDR3 terminus; the germline J gene supplies the remainder. V gene TRBV29 combines with J gene TRBJ2-1, with TRBD2 matching over 7 bases. The V gene's germline CDR1 is MSHET and CDR2 SYDVDS. CDR3 length: 12 residues. The CDR3 reads CASCGGKAEQFF. The covered CDR3 bases are TGTGCTAGCTGTGGGGGGAAGGCT.

This clone has a handful of counts. Germline and genes: mouse. The CDR3 sequence is CASSGLQGGQDTQYF. CDR3 bases read: TGTGCCAGCAGTGGCCTCCAGGGCGGCCAAGAC. The chain couples TRBV13-1 to TRBJ2-5; weak D call: TRBD1 (5 bases). The read ends 4 residues early relative to the CDR3; the germline J gene fills the gap. CDR1 and CDR2 (germline): NSHNY, SYGAGN. V was shortened by 3 bases and J by 2 bases, with 13 bases between the two germline ends. This CDR3 region has 15 residues.

A few counts support this clone. Gene and germline names: mouse. The read is 4 residues too short to cover the CDR3 end, so that end is filled in from the germline J gene. The sample contains more than one DNA sequence encoding this CDR3. V and J are TRBV1 and TRBJ2-3; 12 bases are a match to TRBD2. The CDR3 length is 15 residues. With 6 bases clipped from V and 0 bases from J, the junction kept 1 base outside the gene matches. Looked up from germline, CDR1 is NSQYPW and CDR2 is LRSPGD (reference sequence). The chain's CDR3 is CTCRGLGGSAETLYF. Incomplete CDR3 DNA: TGCACCTGCAGGGGACTGGGGGGAAGTGCAGAA.

In the case of this clone: Gene names follow the mouse nomenclature. The sequence runs out 4 residues before the end of the CDR3; the remainder is reconstructed from the germline J gene. This sequence joins TRBV12-1 and TRBJ2-3, with 10 bases aligning to TRBD2. The CDR3 consists of 15 residues. V dropped 1 base and J dropped 4; count of bases not matched to a gene: 4. Looked up from germline, CDR1 is SGHSN and CDR2 is HYEKVE. CDR3 DNA (partial): TGTGCCAGCTCTCTAACTGGGGGGGTGACAGAA. Protein product: CASSLTGGVTE. The full CDR3 reads CASSLTGGVTETLYF.

Points on this clone: Gene names follow the mouse nomenclature. The read comes to an end 3 residues before the CDR3 does, leaving the germline J gene to fill in the end. The gene calls are TRBV13-1 and TRBJ1-6; 10 bases are shared with TRBD1. TRBJ1-6 qualifies as an ORF whose function is uncertain. The CDR3 is 17 residues long. V trimming: 3 bases; J trimming: 0 bases; junction bases outside the gene matches: 3. Germline V CDR1 and CDR2: NSHNY, SYGAGN. The sequenced part of the CDR3 DNA is TGTGCCAGCAGTGGAGGACAGGGGGATTCCTATAATTCGCCC. It is translated as CASSGGQGDSYNSP. The complete CDR3 sequence is CASSGGQGDSYNSPLYF.

Points on this clone: The gene names here belong to mouse. The CDR3 here is CTCSADRTRTGQLYF. The sequenced part of the CDR3 DNA is TGCACCTGCAGTGCAGACCGGACACGCACCGGG. The chain couples TRBV1 to TRBJ2-2; perhaps TRBD1 as D (5 bases). The CDR3 end falls 4 residues outside the read, so it is completed with the germline J gene. This CDR3 comprises 15 residues. Germline V gene sequence: CDR1 NSQYPW, CDR2 LRSPGD (reference sequence). The V and J ends lost 0 bases and 4 bases respectively, with 9 bases between them.

This clone was recorded many times. The gene names given are mouse names. The read stops 4 residues short of the end of the CDR3; the missing end is completed from the germline J gene. The chain has TRBV5 and TRBJ2-5, with TRBD1 as a possible D gene (6 bases). Germline CDR1 reads LGHNA; CDR2 reads YNLKQL (reference sequence). The CDR3 runs to 14 residues. Trimming left V 4 bases short and J 2 bases short, with 10 bases between. CDR3 region: CASSPRDIQDTQYF. Incomplete CDR3 DNA: TGTGCCAGCAGCCCCCGGGACATCCAAGAC.

Points on this clone: Genes and germline come from the mouse. Other DNA sequences from this sample encode an identical CDR3 as well. The CDR3 sequence is CASSGGTGDQDTQYF. CDR3 bases read: TGTGCCAGCAGTGGGGGGACAGGGGACCAAGAC. The V and J genes are TRBV13-1 and TRBJ2-5; TRBD1 aligns across 10 bases. The read halts 4 residues ahead of the CDR3 end, with the missing end drawn from the germline J gene. The germline gives CDR1 NSHNY, CDR2 SYGAGN. Trimming cost V 3 bases and J 1 base; bases outside gene matches: 2. The CDR3 contains 15 residues.

The sample holds a few counts of this clone. Genes and germline come from the mouse. The read ends 4 residues before the CDR3 terminus; that terminus is restored from the germline J gene. The chain combines TRBV13-1 with TRBJ1-2; no clear D gene. The CDR3 is 13 residues long. V was shortened by 5 bases and J by 0 bases, with 8 bases between the two germline ends. The germline V gene encodes CDR1 NSHNY and CDR2 SYGAGN. The sequenced CDR3 bases are TGTGCCAGCAGGCACAGCTCAAACTCC. Amino acids: CASRHSSNS. The full CDR3 is CASRHSSNSDYTF.

On this clone: Gene names follow the mouse nomenclature. Read coverage stops 4 residues before the CDR3 terminus; the germline J gene supplies the remainder. The chain combines TRBV13-3 with TRBJ2-3; D remains ambiguous. Germline V gene sequence: CDR1 NNHDY, CDR2 SYVADS. The V and J ends lost 2 bases and 0 bases respectively, with 7 bases between them. The CDR3 runs 14 residues. CDR3 amino acids: CASSDQASAETLYF. Partial CDR3 DNA: TGTGCCAGCAGTGACCAGGCTAGTGCAGAA.

In regard to this clone: Mouse gene names and germline throughout. Coverage ceases 4 residues before the CDR3 finishes, and the germline J gene fills in the end. Other DNA variants within this sample encode the same CDR3. The chain couples TRBV13-1 to TRBJ2-1, with 9 bases identical to TRBD2. V shed 2 bases, J shed 1 base, and the junction held 1 base outside the gene matches. The germline V gene has CDR1 NSHNY and CDR2 SYGAGN. This CDR3 is 15 amino acids long. The CDR3: CASSEDWGNYAEQFF. The DNA read from the CDR3 is TGTGCCAGCAGTGAGGACTGGGGAAACTATGCT.

Comment on this clone: Mouse gene names apply. The CDR3 goes on 4 residues after the read ends, and that part is filled in from the germline J gene. Other DNA sequences in the sample encode the same CDR3. The genes are TRBV1 and TRBJ1-2, with a tentative D call TRBD1 (6 bases). The CDR3 has 15 residues. Between the trimmed V and J ends, which lost 0 bases and 0 bases, there was a span of 8 bases. In germline, CDR1 is NSQYPW, CDR2 LRSPGD (reference sequence). The CDR3 loop reads CTCSAETGANSDYTF. The CDR3 bases that were read are TGCACCTGCAGTGCAGAGACAGGAGCAAACTCC.

This clone was seen a few times. Gene names and germline match the mouse. The read halts 4 residues ahead of the CDR3 end, with the missing end drawn from the germline J gene. This rearrangement joins TRBV5 to TRBJ1-1; 10 nucleotides agree with TRBD1. Germline V CDR1 and CDR2: LGHNA, YNLKQL (reference sequence). The CDR3 extends over 16 amino acids. With 0 bases clipped from V and 3 bases from J, the junction kept 4 bases outside the gene matches. CDR3 DNA, as far as it was read: TGTGCCAGCAGCCAAGAGGGACAGGGGAGATACACA. Amino acids: CASSQEGQGRYT. The complete CDR3 protein is CASSQEGQGRYTEVFF.

With respect to this clone: Genes and germline are mouse. CDR3 amino acids: CASSRDRAGAETLYF. The sequenced part of the CDR3 DNA is TGTGCCAGCAGTCGGGACAGGGCCGGTGCAGAA. The chain employs TRBV19 and TRBJ2-3; the match to TRBD1 covers 9 bases. The DNA ends 4 residues before the CDR3 does, and the rest of the CDR3 is filled in from the germline J gene. CDR1 is FNHDT and CDR2 is SITEND in the germline V gene (reference sequence). The CDR3 is made up of 15 amino acids. With V trimmed by 4 bases and J by 1 base, 4 bases remained unmatched.

This clone has a handful of counts. Gene names denote mouse genes. The sequence runs out 4 residues before the end of the CDR3; the remainder is reconstructed from the germline J gene. The V and J genes are TRBV13-3 and TRBJ2-2; TRBD1 agrees at 8 bases. The CDR3 covers 14 residues. J gave up 4 bases and V 5 bases, and 4 bases lay outside the gene matches. CDR1 is NNHDY, CDR2 SYVADS, per germline. CDR3 protein: CASRQGAGTGQLYF. Partial CDR3 DNA: TGTGCCAGCAGGCAGGGGGCGGGCACCGGG.

This clone was counted only a few times. Gene labels here are mouse ones. The read stops 4 residues short of the end of the CDR3; the missing end is completed from the germline J gene. The gene calls are TRBV13-1 and TRBJ2-1; D remains unclear. CDR1 and CDR2 from the germline V gene are NSHNY and SYGAGN. The CDR3 contains 12 residues. V lost 4 bases to trimming and J lost 5 bases, with 7 bases between them. The CDR3 bases that were read are TGTGCCAGCAGTTACAGAGATGCT. Translated, it gives CASSYRDA. In full, the CDR3 is CASSYRDAEQFF.

This clone has only a few counts. Gene names and germline match the mouse. Coverage ceases 4 residues before the CDR3 finishes, and the germline J gene fills in the end. This CDR3 is also generated by other DNA sequences in the sample. The chain uses TRBV17 and TRBJ2-7, with TRBD2 matching 7 bases. The CDR3 covers 13 residues. V dropped 3 bases and J dropped 3; count of bases not matched to a gene: 2. Germline values: CDR1 MNHDT, CDR2 YYDKIL. CDR3 DNA (partial): TGTGCTAGCAGTAGCGCTGGGGGCTAT. Its translation: CASSSAGGY. The whole CDR3 protein is CASSSAGGYEQYF.

Regarding this clone: All gene names here are mouse names. Read sequence stops 4 residues before the CDR3 end, and the germline J gene provides the missing end. The chain uses TRBV5 and TRBJ2-4; 11 bases align to TRBD2. The V gene's germline CDR1 is LGHNA and CDR2 YNLKQL (reference sequence). There are 16 residues in the CDR3. V was clipped by 4 bases and J by 0 bases; unmatched bases: 3. The CDR3 region is CASSPGLGVSQNTLYF. Incomplete CDR3 DNA: TGTGCCAGCAGCCCGGGACTGGGGGTTAGTCAAAAC.

There are a few counts of this clone. Mouse germline and gene names are used. The read halts 4 residues ahead of the CDR3 end, with the missing end drawn from the germline J gene. The chain joins TRBV1 to TRBJ2-7; D remains ambiguous. The V gene's germline CDR1 is NSQYPW and CDR2 LRSPGD (reference sequence). The CDR3 runs to 13 residues. V lost 1 base, J lost 3 bases, and 7 bases lay in between. The part of the CDR3 DNA that was read is TGCACCTGCAGTGCAGGACTTGTCTAT. It translates to CTCSAGLVY. The CDR3 in its entirety is CTCSAGLVYEQYF.

This clone was counted only a few times. The genes and germline here are from mouse. From the germline J gene comes the end of the CDR3, since the read stops 4 residues before it. The V and J genes are TRBV13-1 and TRBJ2-1, with 8 bases identical to TRBD2. Germline CDR1 is NSHNY and CDR2 is SYGAGN. The length of the CDR3 is 15 residues. The CDR3 DNA, read in part, is TGTGCCAGCAGTGATGCGGGGGGGCGCTGGGCT. It yields the protein CASSDAGGRWA. The whole CDR3 protein is CASSDAGGRWAEQFF.

This clone was counted a few times. Genes and germline are mouse. This CDR3 reads CASSEDRSNTEVFF. The part of the CDR3 DNA that was read is TGTGCCAGCAGTGAGGACAGATCAAACACA. This chain connects TRBV13-1 to TRBJ1-1, with D possibly TRBD1 on 6 matching bases. The observed sequence ends 4 residues before the CDR3 terminus, with the missing tail filled in from the germline J gene. Deletions cut 2 bases from V and 0 bases from J, with 8 bases between. The CDR3 is 14 residues long. The germline V gene encodes CDR1 NSHNY and CDR2 SYGAGN.

Regarding this clone: Germline and genes: mouse. The CDR3 end lies 4 residues beyond the end of the read and is filled in from the germline J gene. The same CDR3 arises from other DNA sequences in this sample as well. The V call is TRBV13-3, the J call TRBJ2-5, with 8 bases identical to TRBD1. Looked up from germline, CDR1 is NNHDY and CDR2 is SYVADS. This CDR3 has 14 amino acids. CDR3 bases read: TGTGCCAGCAGTGACAGGGGGCGCGGGGAC. Encoded protein: CASSDRGRGD. The CDR3 as a whole reads CASSDRGRGDTQYF.

This clone occurred a few times. These gene names are mouse names. The CDR3 goes on 4 residues after the read ends, and that part is filled in from the germline J gene. The genes are TRBV13-2 and TRBJ1-2; 8 bases align to TRBD1. Per germline, CDR1 NNHNN and CDR2 SYGAGS (reference sequence). Trimming removed 2 bases from V and 4 bases from J; junction bases left unmatched: 4. The CDR3 sequence is 14 residues long. The sequenced CDR3 bases are TGTGCCAGCGGTGACTCAGGGGGCGGCTCC. This codes for CASGDSGGGS. The complete CDR3 protein is CASGDSGGGSDYTF.